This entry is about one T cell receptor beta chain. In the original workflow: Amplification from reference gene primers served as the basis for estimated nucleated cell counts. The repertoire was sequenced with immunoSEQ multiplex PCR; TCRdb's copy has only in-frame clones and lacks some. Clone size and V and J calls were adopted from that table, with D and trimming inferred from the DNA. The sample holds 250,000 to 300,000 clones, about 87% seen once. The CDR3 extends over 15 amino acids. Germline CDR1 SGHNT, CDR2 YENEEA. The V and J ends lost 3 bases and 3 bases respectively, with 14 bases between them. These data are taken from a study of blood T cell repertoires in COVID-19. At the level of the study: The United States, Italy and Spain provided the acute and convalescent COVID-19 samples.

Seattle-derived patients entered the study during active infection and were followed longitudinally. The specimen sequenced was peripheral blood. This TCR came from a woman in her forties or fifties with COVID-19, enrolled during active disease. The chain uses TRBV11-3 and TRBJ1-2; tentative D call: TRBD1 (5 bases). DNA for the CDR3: TGTGCCAGCAGCTTTTCTGGGGGGGTATACTATGGCTACACCTTC. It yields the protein CASSFSGGVYYGYTF.